What follows is one TCR beta chain and its context. What it binds is not known. The record originates from a study of cytomegalovirus exposure and HLA in healthy donors. Samples came from healthy bone marrow donors. The PCR ran on 60 Vbeta and 13 Jbeta primers. Here immunoSEQ multiplex PCR was the method, and the copy in TCRdb shows in-frame clones only, minus some. Its clone listing holds 75,000 to 95,000 clones. Study conclusions and caveats: TCR sequences were mostly rare, though some public TCRs occurred in many donors.

This CDR3 is 15 amino acids long. Germline V gene data show CDR1 as LNHDA and CDR2 as SQIVND (reference sequence). The ends were cut back, 3 bases at V and 2 bases at J, with 11 bases in the middle. This clonotype was sampled from a woman in her sixties or seventies in good health and CMV-seronegative. The V call is TRBV19, the J call TRBJ1-5, with D possibly being TRBD1 (5 bases). Sample: PBMCs. CDR3 coding DNA: TGTGCCAGTAGTATGGTGGGGGGAGGCAATCAGCCCCAGCATTTT. This sequence encodes CASSMVGGGNQPQHF.